The rows below give T cell receptor beta chains drawn from one sample of a study of T cells in localized non-small cell lung cancer. This table comes from immunoSEQ multiplex PCR, and its TCRdb copy is limited to in-frame clones, with some not included. This sample has a few thousand clones, with approximately 29% found just once. The specimen was lung tumor tissue, collected before any cancer treatment. The receptors shown here come from a woman aged 35 to 75 with stage I lung adenocarcinoma. CDR3s include the opening cysteine and the closing phenylalanine or tryptophan. D genes are given only for firm matches. Some rows mark clone size as missing; the rest say once, few, many or name a class of expanded clone.

D gene: TRBD1; clone size: medium-sized; V gene: TRBV28; J gene: TRBJ2-1; CDR3 DNA: TGTGCCAGCAGTGCGTGGACAGGAGACAATGAGCAGTTCTTC; CDR3 protein: CASSAWTGDNEQFF
D gene: TRBD1; clone size: medium-sized; V gene: TRBV29-1; J gene: TRBJ2-7; CDR3 DNA: TGCAGCGTTGAAGTAGGGACAGGGTCCTACGAGCAGTACTTC; CDR3 protein: CSVEVGTGSYEQYF
D gene: -; clone size: once; V gene: TRBV28; J gene: TRBJ1-1; CDR3 DNA: TGTGCCAGCAGTTTAAAACTGAGGGCTGAAGCTTTCTTT; CDR3 protein: CASSLKLRAEAFF
D gene: -; clone size: few; V gene: TRBV6-8; J gene: TRBJ2-7; CDR3 DNA: TGTGCCAGCTTCGGGGGGCGCGTGTACGACGAGCAGTACTTC; CDR3 protein: CASFGGRVYDEQYF
D gene: TRBD2; clone size: medium-sized; V gene: TRBV6-8; J gene: TRBJ2-2; CDR3 DNA: TGTGCCAGCAGGACGAGCGGGAGCTCGACCGGGGAGCTGTTTTTT; CDR3 protein: CASRTSGSSTGELFF
D gene: TRBD1; clone size: -; V gene: TRBV6-8; J gene: TRBJ2-1; CDR3 DNA: TGTGCCAGCAGGGCACCAGGGGGATACAATGAGCAGTTCTTC; CDR3 protein: CASRAPGGYNEQFF
D gene: -; clone size: few; V gene: TRBV30; J gene: TRBJ1-3; CDR3 DNA: TGTGCCTGGAGTGTTGGTGCAAACACCATATATTTT; CDR3 protein: CAWSVGANTIYF
D gene: TRBD1; clone size: few; V gene: TRBV5-1; J gene: TRBJ1-5; CDR3 DNA: TGCGCCAGCAGCTCTGGGACAGAGGGTACGCCCCAGCATTTT; CDR3 protein: CASSSGTEGTPQHF
D gene: TRBD1; clone size: medium-sized; V gene: TRBV11-3; J gene: TRBJ2-7; CDR3 DNA: TGTGCCAGCAGCTTGCTCCCCCAGGGGGCGGGGGAGCAGTACTTC; CDR3 protein: CASSLLPQGAGEQYF
D gene: TRBD2; clone size: -; V gene: TRBV5-1; J gene: TRBJ2-1; CDR3 DNA: TGCGCCAGTCGAGGACTAGCGGGATCCTACAATGAGCAGTTCTTC; CDR3 protein: CASRGLAGSYNEQFF
D gene: TRBD1; clone size: few; V gene: TRBV28; J gene: TRBJ1-1; CDR3 DNA: TGTGCCAGCAGTTCGACAGGGTTGGGGACTGAAGCTTTCTTT; CDR3 protein: CASSSTGLGTEAFF
D gene: -; clone size: -; V gene: TRBV29-1; J gene: TRBJ2-3; CDR3 DNA: TGCAGCGTCCGAGAGGTCGGTAGCACAGATACGCAGTATTTT; CDR3 protein: CSVREVGSTDTQYF
D gene: -; clone size: -; V gene: TRBV29-1; J gene: TRBJ1-2; CDR3 DNA: TGCAGCGTCCGCCGGGGGGGTGGCTATGGCTACACCTTC; CDR3 protein: CSVRRGGGYGYTF
D gene: TRBD1; clone size: -; V gene: TRBV18; J gene: TRBJ1-1; CDR3 DNA: TGTGCCAGCTCACCGGACAGGGCCGGGGGCACTGAAGCTTTCTTT; CDR3 protein: CASSPDRAGGTEAFF
D gene: -; clone size: few; V gene: TRBV30; J gene: TRBJ1-4; CDR3 DNA: TGTGCCTGTTCTAGAGACAGTTTGGAGGGAAAACTGTTTTTT; CDR3 protein: CACSRDSLEGKLFF
D gene: -; clone size: -; V gene: TRBV11-3; J gene: TRBJ2-5; CDR3 DNA: TGTGCCAGCAGGTTTTCTAAGTCCGGAGTTGCGTCAGAGACCCAGTACTTC; CDR3 protein: CASRFSKSGVASETQYF
D gene: -; clone size: -; V gene: TRBV6-8; J gene: TRBJ2-3; CDR3 DNA: TGTGCCAGCAGTTATTCCGGCAGCACAGATACGCAGTATTTT; CDR3 protein: CASSYSGSTDTQYF
D gene: TRBD2; clone size: few; V gene: TRBV30; J gene: TRBJ2-1; CDR3 DNA: TGTGCCTGGACTAGCGGGAGGGATGAGCAGTTCTTC; CDR3 protein: CAWTSGRDEQFF
D gene: TRBD2; clone size: -; V gene: TRBV6-8; J gene: TRBJ2-2; CDR3 DNA: TGTGCCAGCAGTTACCTCCGGGGGGCCGGGGAGCTGTTTTTT; CDR3 protein: CASSYLRGAGELFF
D gene: -; clone size: -; V gene: TRBV9; J gene: TRBJ2-1; CDR3 DNA: TGTGCCAGCAGTGGGGCCTCCTCGGGCAATGAGCAGTTCTTC; CDR3 protein: CASSGASSGNEQFF
D gene: -; clone size: -; V gene: TRBV28; J gene: TRBJ2-7; CDR3 DNA: TGTGCCAGCAGTTTAGATCTTAACGAGCAGTACTTC; CDR3 protein: CASSLDLNEQYF
D gene: -; clone size: -; V gene: TRBV9; J gene: TRBJ1-5; CDR3 DNA: TGTGCCAGCGCAGAGGGGGTAAATCAGCCCCAGCATTTT; CDR3 protein: CASAEGVNQPQHF
D gene: TRBD1; clone size: once; V gene: TRBV19; J gene: TRBJ1-5; CDR3 DNA: TGTGCCAGTAGTATTAGTCCCTATTCCGGACAGGGGGAAAGTCAGCCCCAGCATTTT; CDR3 protein: CASSISPYSGQGESQPQHF
D gene: -; clone size: large; V gene: TRBV6-8; J gene: TRBJ1-1; CDR3 DNA: TGTGCCAGCAGTTACGGTGCGGGAATCGCTGAAGCTTTCTTT; CDR3 protein: CASSYGAGIAEAFF
D gene: TRBD2; clone size: -; V gene: TRBV11-3; J gene: TRBJ2-1; CDR3 DNA: TGTGCCAGCAGCTCACTAGCGGGAGGTCGGGGTGAGCAGTTCTTC; CDR3 protein: CASSSLAGGRGEQFF
D gene: TRBD2; clone size: few; V gene: TRBV6-8; J gene: TRBJ2-7; CDR3 DNA: TGTGCCAGCAGTCGTAGCGGGAGAGAACTCTACGAGCAGTACTTC; CDR3 protein: CASSRSGRELYEQYF
D gene: TRBD1; clone size: medium-sized; V gene: TRBV11-3; J gene: TRBJ1-4; CDR3 DNA: TGTGCCAGCAGGGGGACAGGGGGGAATGAAAAACTGTTTTTT; CDR3 protein: CASRGTGGNEKLFF
D gene: TRBD2; clone size: -; V gene: TRBV11-3; J gene: TRBJ2-5; CDR3 DNA: TGTGCCAGCATCCCGGGTAGGACTAGCGGGATGCCGACTCAAGAGACCCAGTACTTC; CDR3 protein: CASIPGRTSGMPTQETQYF
D gene: -; clone size: -; V gene: TRBV6-8; J gene: TRBJ2-3; CDR3 DNA: TGTGCCAGCAGTCCAGGGGGGTATACGCAGTATTTT; CDR3 protein: CASSPGGYTQYF
D gene: -; clone size: once; V gene: TRBV30; J gene: TRBJ1-1; CDR3 DNA: TGTGCCTGGAGTCCGACGGGAGGTGAAGCTTTCTTT; CDR3 protein: CAWSPTGGEAFF
D gene: TRBD1; clone size: -; V gene: TRBV12-5; J gene: TRBJ1-1; CDR3 DNA: TGTGCTAGTGGTTTTTCTGCCGGGACAGGGGCCTTTACGTCGGCTTTCTTT; CDR3 protein: CASGFSAGTGAFTSAFF
D gene: TRBD1; clone size: -; V gene: TRBV19; J gene: TRBJ1-5; CDR3 DNA: TGTGCCAGTTCGCTTCGACAGGGGAGGTATAGGCAGCCCCAGCATTTT; CDR3 protein: CASSLRQGRYRQPQHF
D gene: TRBD1; clone size: -; V gene: TRBV28; J gene: TRBJ2-1; CDR3 DNA: TGTGCCAGCAGTTTAGGGACAGGGATCTACAATGAGCAGTTCTTC; CDR3 protein: CASSLGTGIYNEQFF
D gene: -; clone size: -; V gene: TRBV9; J gene: TRBJ2-2; CDR3 DNA: TGTGCCAGCAGCCCTACTCTTCACACCGGGGAGCTGTTTTTT; CDR3 protein: CASSPTLHTGELFF
D gene: TRBD1; clone size: -; V gene: TRBV28; J gene: TRBJ2-7; CDR3 DNA: TGTGCCAGCAGCTCCACTAAGACAGGGGGCGACTACGAGCAGTACTTC; CDR3 protein: CASSSTKTGGDYEQYF
D gene: -; clone size: few; V gene: TRBV11-3; J gene: TRBJ1-2; CDR3 DNA: TGTGCCAGCAGCCGGTCGCGGGGTTCCTTTCAGGGCTACACCTTC; CDR3 protein: CASSRSRGSFQGYTF
D gene: -; clone size: -; V gene: TRBV15; J gene: TRBJ2-1; CDR3 DNA: TGTGCCACCAGCAGAGACAGCCTATCCTACAATGAGCAGTTCTTC; CDR3 protein: CATSRDSLSYNEQFF
D gene: -; clone size: -; V gene: TRBV19; J gene: TRBJ1-2; CDR3 DNA: TGTGCCAGTAGTATAGCGCCCGCACAGGATTATAACTATGGCTACACCTTC; CDR3 protein: CASSIAPAQDYNYGYTF
D gene: -; clone size: -; V gene: TRBV19; J gene: TRBJ1-5; CDR3 DNA: TGTGCCACCGCGGTAGGTGCTCTCAGCAATCAGCCCCAGCATTTT; CDR3 protein: CATAVGALSNQPQHF
D gene: -; clone size: few; V gene: TRBV6-8; J gene: TRBJ1-2; CDR3 DNA: TGTGCCAGCACCCAATCGTTCGGGGTCCCTTTCGGCTACACCTTC; CDR3 protein: CASTQSFGVPFGYTF
D gene: -; clone size: few; V gene: TRBV12-2; J gene: TRBJ2-7; CDR3 DNA: TGTGCAAGTCGCTTAGACCCGACAGGAATCTACGAGCAGTACTTC; CDR3 protein: CASRLDPTGIYEQYF
D gene: -; clone size: few; V gene: TRBV28; J gene: TRBJ2-2; CDR3 DNA: TGTGCCAGCAGTTTAGCCTTGGCGGCCGGAGTCACCGGGGAGCTGTTTTTT; CDR3 protein: CASSLALAAGVTGELFF
D gene: TRBD1; clone size: -; V gene: TRBV12-5; J gene: TRBJ2-1; CDR3 DNA: TGTGCTAGTGTCGGGGGACAGGGTTACAATGAGCAGTTCTTC; CDR3 protein: CASVGGQGYNEQFF
D gene: -; clone size: -; V gene: TRBV11-3; J gene: TRBJ2-3; CDR3 DNA: TGTGCCAGCAGCTTGGAGACTAGCACAGATACGCAGTATTTT; CDR3 protein: CASSLETSTDTQYF
D gene: -; clone size: -; V gene: TRBV6-8; J gene: TRBJ1-5; CDR3 DNA: TGTGCCAGCACGCCCCCTGGTGACGAGGTTAATCAGCCCCAGCATTTT; CDR3 protein: CASTPPGDEVNQPQHF
D gene: TRBD2; clone size: -; V gene: TRBV11-3; J gene: TRBJ2-2; CDR3 DNA: TGTGCCAGCAGCTTTACGATACTAGCGGGAGGGCCTGACACCGGGGAGCTGTTTTTT; CDR3 protein: CASSFTILAGGPDTGELFF
D gene: -; clone size: few; V gene: TRBV5-2; J gene: TRBJ1-1; CDR3 DNA: TGTGCCAGCAGCTCCACAGGGGCCACTGAAGCTTTCTTT; CDR3 protein: CASSSTGATEAFF
D gene: -; clone size: -; V gene: TRBV6-4; J gene: TRBJ1-5; CDR3 DNA: TGTGCCATCAGTGAGTCGACAGAGGATCAGCCCCAGCATTTT; CDR3 protein: CAISESTEDQPQHF